The subject of this entry is one TCR beta chain. The antigen is undetermined. Trimming removed 1 base from V and 9 bases from J, with 10 bases in between. The germline V gene encodes CDR1 SGHTA and CDR2 FQGTGA. CDR3 size: 13 residues. This specimen comes from a study of Ad26.COV2.S vaccination and SARS-CoV-2 variants. Study background: Each vaccinee took Ad26.COV2.S intramuscularly, once or twice 56 days apart. Overall study results and limits: Researchers reported similar non-spike TCR breadth in vaccine and placebo recipients.

The treatment was: roughly 18 received Ad26.COV2.S at low or high dose, single or two shots; 5 received placebo; per-sample allocation not given. Sampling took place 63 days after the first vaccine or placebo injection. Recruitment in Boston yielded a donor of adult age, 18-55 years. Expressing Wuhan-strain SARS-CoV-2 spike, an Ad26 vector served as the vaccine. Sequencing used immunoSEQ multiplex PCR; TCRdb keeps in-frame clones, though not all of them. The sample has some 370,000 clones, about four fifths seen once; the top ten hold roughly 7.4%. V is TRBV7-3 and J is TRBJ2-1; D call uncertain. The source material was peripheral blood, sampled in a trial of Ad26.COV2.S vaccine versus placebo. The receptor was isolated from a person between 18 and 60 years old who received the Ad26.COV2.S COVID-19 vaccine or a placebo. The CDR3 nucleotides are TGTGCCAGCAGCTTAATGGGCCGTAGTGAGCAGTTCTTC. Its protein is CASSLMGRSEQFF.